The clone carrying this T cell receptor (beta chain) was seen just once. The data were taken from a study of blood T cell repertoires in COVID-19. Study information: Acute and convalescent COVID-19 samples came from the United States, Italy and Spain.

Source study methods: Amplification with reference gene primers provided the estimates of nucleated cell counts. Produced via immunoSEQ multiplex PCR; TCRdb's table is partial and in-frame only. The DNA was the basis for D and trimming; V, J and clone size are from that table. The sample shows 150,000 to 200,000 clones, about nine tenths of them seen only once. Specimen: peripheral blood. The sequence was collected from a woman in her fifties or sixties who had recovered from COVID-19.

DNA of the CDR3: TGTGCCAGCAGTTTACGGACTAGCGGGGGGACTCAAGAGACCCAGTACTTC. Translation gives CASSLRTSGGTQETQYF. The chain joins TRBV28 to TRBJ2-5, with 14 nucleotides matching TRBD2. Germline V gene data show CDR1 as MDHEN and CDR2 as SYDVKM. The CDR3 consists of 17 residues. Trimming took 2 bases from V and 2 from J; bases not matched to a gene: 4.